One sample yielded the 22 T cell receptor beta chains listed below, sequenced in a study of PD-1 blockade in classical Hodgkin lymphoma. Here immunoSEQ multiplex PCR was the method, and the copy in TCRdb shows in-frame clones only, minus some. The data contain about 45,000 clones, roughly 78% of them singletons. In every patient, relapse followed autologous stem cell transplantation, while exposure to brentuximab vedotin differed. The sequences come from peripheral blood mononuclear cells (PBMCs), collected before the second cycle of nivolumab. The receptors were gathered from a human donor with classical Hodgkin lymphoma.

The V call is TRBV4-1, the J call TRBJ2-2; no definite D call. The CDR3 is made up of 14 amino acids. V dropped 4 bases and J dropped 5 bases, with 11 bases sitting between them. Germline-derived CDR1 and CDR2 are MGHRA and YSYEKL. The CDR3 region has the DNA TGCGCCAGCAGCCCGTATGGTGGGACCGGGGAGCTGTTTTTT. Protein: CASSPYGGTGELFF.

J is TRBJ2-5 and V is TRBV6-5; D gene ambiguous. The CDR3 length is 15 residues. CDR1 and CDR2 (germline): MNHEY, SVGAGI. The germline V and J ends were trimmed by 0 bases and 2 bases, with 10 bases remaining between them. Written as DNA, the CDR3 is TGTGCCAGCAGTTACTCCCCCTTGTCTCAAGAGACCCAGTACTTC. Residues: CASSYSPLSQETQYF.

The genes are TRBV6-5 and TRBJ1-5; 11 nucleotides line up with TRBD1. CDR1 MNHEY and CDR2 SVGAGI come from the germline V gene. V lost 6 bases and J lost 6; bases outside the gene matches: 7. There are 15 residues in the CDR3. CDR3 sequence (DNA): TGTGCCAGCAGCGACGGACAGGGGGCAGTTCAGCCCCAGCATTTT. Its translation is CASSDGQGAVQPQHF.

V is TRBV28 and J is TRBJ1-5; D not certain. V lost 5 bases, J lost 4 bases, and 9 bases lay in between. CDR3 length: 13 amino acids. Looked up from germline, CDR1 is MDHEN and CDR2 is SYDVKM. In DNA form, the CDR3 reads TGTGCCAGCAGTCCGTTATCAAATCAGCCCCAGCATTTT. The encoded protein is CASSPLSNQPQHF.

This chain uses TRBV10-3 with TRBJ2-7, with no clear D. With 7 bases removed from V and 4 bases from J, the gap between germline ends came to 8 bases. Per the germline V gene, CDR1 is ENHRY and CDR2 is SYGVKD. The CDR3 contains 11 residues. Here the CDR3 DNA reads TGTGCCATCATATGGGATTACGAGCAGTACTTC. Translated, it gives CAIIWDYEQYF.

This clone was counted a single time. The chain recombines TRBV6-5 with TRBJ2-1; D call uncertain. The CDR3 length is 14 residues. Trimming took 5 bases from V and 4 from J, leaving 12 bases between them. In germline, CDR1 is MNHEY, CDR2 SVGAGI. CDR3 sequence: CASSPWTEYNEQFF. CDR3 DNA: TGTGCCAGCAGTCCGTGGACGGAATACAATGAGCAGTTCTTC.

The gene calls are TRBV19 and TRBJ2-1, with a weak D call TRBD1 (7 bases). Germline CDR1 is LNHDA and CDR2 is SQIVND (reference sequence). The CDR3 is 15 residues long. The germline V and J ends were trimmed by 5 bases and 5 bases, with 16 bases remaining between them. This chain's CDR3 is CASSPRGESHNEQFF. The CDR3 nucleotides are TGTGCCAGTAGTCCCAGGGGGGAGTCCCACAATGAGCAGTTCTTC.

V gene TRBV5-1 combines with J gene TRBJ1-1, with 9 bases that match TRBD1. V lost 5 bases, J lost 1 base, and 6 bases stayed unmatched. CDR3 length: 15 amino acids. The germline gives CDR1 SGHRS, CDR2 YFSETQ. CDR3 in DNA: TGCGCCAGCAGTATAATGACAGGGGGGAACACTGAAGCTTTCTTT. It yields the protein CASSIMTGGNTEAFF.

V is TRBV28 and J is TRBJ2-1, with a possible D match to TRBD2 (5 bases). Germline values: CDR1 MDHEN, CDR2 SYDVKM. The CDR3 length is 16 residues. Trimming took 4 bases from V and 0 from J, leaving 13 bases between them. The CDR3, as DNA: TGTGCCAGCAGTTCCCCAGCGGAGTCCTCCTACAATGAGCAGTTCTTC. It codes for CASSSPAESSYNEQFF. The full variable domain, completed using reference TRBV28 and TRBJ2-1, is DVKVTQSSRYLVKRTGEKVFLECVQDMDHENMFWYRQDPGLGLRLIYFSYDVKMKEKGDIPEGYSVSREKKERFSLILESASTNQTSMYLCASSSPAESSYNEQFFGPGTRLTVL.

This clone is medium-sized. The chain links TRBV2 to TRBJ1-1, with a tentative D call TRBD1 (6 bases). V shed 7 bases and J shed 2 bases, with 11 bases lying between them. The CDR3 spans 13 residues. CDR1 is SNHLY, CDR2 FYNNEI, per germline. CDR3 DNA sequence: TGTGCCAGCAACCCGGACAGTAACACTGAAGCTTTCTTT. The encoded protein is CASNPDSNTEAFF.

The chain carries TRBV2 and TRBJ1-4; D may be TRBD1 (5 bases). The CDR3 is 15 amino acids. The ends were cut back, 6 bases at V and 3 bases at J, with 14 bases in the middle. The germline CDR1 and CDR2 sequences are SNHLY and FYNNEI. CDR3 nucleotides: TGTGCCAGCAGGGCCCGACAGTTGTCTAATGAAAAACTGTTTTTT. Amino acids: CASRARQLSNEKLFF.

The chain is built from TRBV29-1 and TRBJ1-2, with TRBD1 matching 7 bases. Germline CDR1 reads SQVTM; CDR2 reads ANQGSEA. Trimming cost V 6 bases and J 6 bases; bases outside gene matches: 19. The CDR3 extends over 16 amino acids. CDR3 sequence: CSVKTLGDSGQNGYTF. The CDR3 nucleotides read TGCAGCGTCAAAACACTCGGAGACTCGGGACAGAATGGCTACACCTTC. Using reference TRBV29-1 and TRBJ1-2 for the parts outside the CDR3, the full variable domain is SAVISQKPSRDICQRGTSLTIQCQVDSQVTMMFWYRQQPGQSLTLIATANQGSEATYESGFVIDKFPISRPNLTFSTLTVSNMSPEDSSIYLCSVKTLGDSGQNGYTFGSGTRLTVV.

The genes are TRBV11-1 and TRBJ2-2; 10 bases are shared with TRBD2. This CDR3 spans 16 amino acids. From germline, CDR1 is SGHAT and CDR2 FQDESV (reference sequence). J lost 5 bases, V lost 6 bases, and 9 bases had no gene match. Here the CDR3 DNA reads TGTGCCAGCAGAGCGGGGGGGCCATTAGTGACCGGGGAGCTGTTTTTT. This gives the protein CASRAGGPLVTGELFF. The whole variable domain, filled in from reference TRBV11-1 and TRBJ2-2, reads EAEVAQSPRYKITEKSQAVAFWCDPISGHATLYWYRQILGQGPELLVQFQDESVVDDSQLPKDRFSAERLKGVDSTLKIQPAELGDSAMYLCASRAGGPLVTGELFFGEGSRLTVL.

The chain couples TRBV6-5 to TRBJ2-3, with D possibly TRBD1 on 6 matching bases. The CDR3 is made up of 12 amino acids. With 7 bases removed from V and 1 base from J, the gap between germline ends came to 6 bases. Germline CDR1 reads MNHEY; CDR2 reads SVGAGI. The CDR3 loop reads CASNRGTDTQYF. In DNA, the CDR3 is TGTGCCAGCAACAGGGGCACAGATACGCAGTATTTT.

This chain uses TRBV19 with TRBJ2-1; D may be TRBD2 (6 bases). Germline V lookup: CDR1 LNHDA, CDR2 SQIVND (reference sequence). The length of the CDR3 is 14 residues. The ends were cut back, 6 bases at V and 8 bases at J, with 17 bases in the middle. The CDR3 spells CASRAASAWDEQFF. CDR3 DNA sequence: TGTGCCAGTAGGGCGGCTAGCGCTTGGGATGAGCAGTTCTTC.

V usage is TRBV19 and J usage is TRBJ1-2, with 7 positions matching TRBD1. V shed 4 bases, J shed 4 bases, and the junction held 6 bases outside the gene matches. The CDR3 loop spans 14 amino acids. Germline V gives CDR1 LNHDA, CDR2 SQIVND (reference sequence). The CDR3: CASSNFRDSYGYTF. CDR3 bases: TGTGCCAGTAGTAACTTCCGGGACAGCTATGGCTACACCTTC.

The V and J genes are TRBV30 and TRBJ1-1; D gene unclear. V was trimmed by 0 bases and J by 1 base, leaving 9 bases between them. CDR3 length: 14 amino acids. Germline loops: CDR1 GTSNPN, CDR2 SVGIG (reference sequence). The CDR3 bases are TGTGCCTGGAGTGTGGGCATCCAGAACACTGAAGCTTTCTTT. It specifies CAWSVGIQNTEAFF. The full variable domain, in which reference TRBV30 and TRBJ1-1 provide the parts outside the CDR3, is SQTIHQWPATLVQPVGSPLSLECTVEGTSNPNLYWYRQAAGRGLQLLFYSVGIGQISSEVPQNLSASRPQDRQFILSSKKLLLSDSGFYLCAWSVGIQNTEAFFGQGTRLTVV.

This clone was detected a few times. The J gene is TRBJ1-4, the V gene TRBV30; possibly TRBD1 for D (5 bases). This CDR3 region has 13 residues. The germline V gene encodes CDR1 GTSNPN and CDR2 SVGIG (reference sequence). V lost 3 bases, J lost 7 bases, and 12 bases lay in between. The CDR3 loop reads CAWSSDNVEKLFF. In nucleotides, the CDR3 is TGTGCCTGGAGCTCGGACAATGTTGAAAAACTGTTTTTT.

This clone appeared a few times. The chain couples TRBV6-1 to TRBJ1-4; no reliable D call. This CDR3 is built from 15 residues. V was clipped by 6 bases and J by 4 bases, with 15 bases between them. Germline V gives CDR1 MNHNS, CDR2 SASEGT. The CDR3 nucleotides read TGTGCCAGCAGGATTACAGCTTACCGTAATGAAAAACTGTTTTTT. This codes for CASRITAYRNEKLFF.

This chain uses TRBV9 with TRBJ2-3, with D unclear. From germline, CDR1 is SGDLS and CDR2 YYNGEE. The CDR3 is made up of 13 amino acids. The V end lost 0 bases, the J end lost 1 base, and 3 bases lay between the germline ends. CDR3 in amino acids: CASSVDGTDTQYF. The CDR3 bases are TGTGCCAGCAGCGTAGACGGCACAGATACGCAGTATTTT.

V gene TRBV30 combines with J gene TRBJ1-1; D is unclear. The CDR3 loop spans 11 amino acids. Germline V CDR1 and CDR2: GTSNPN, SVGIG (reference sequence). With 8 bases removed from V and 4 bases from J, the gap between germline ends came to 11 bases. The CDR3: CALSPGTEAFF. CDR3 coding DNA: TGTGCCCTGTCGCCGGGCACTGAAGCTTTCTTT. Complete variable domain (other parts from reference TRBV30 and TRBJ1-1): SQTIHQWPATLVQPVGSPLSLECTVEGTSNPNLYWYRQAAGRGLQLLFYSVGIGQISSEVPQNLSASRPQDRQFILSSKKLLLSDSGFYLCALSPGTEAFFGQGTRLTVV.

This clone was picked up one time. V gene TRBV27 combines with J gene TRBJ2-1; D remains unclear. The CDR3 is 12 residues long. The germline V gene has CDR1 MNHEY and CDR2 SMNVEV (reference sequence). Trimming shortened V by 3 bases and J by 5 bases, and 5 bases separated the two germline ends. Here the CDR3 reads CASSFFDNEQFF. The CDR3 region has the DNA TGTGCCAGCAGTTTCTTTGACAATGAGCAGTTCTTC.